This TCR beta chain was sequenced in a study of blood T cell repertoires in COVID-19. The wider study: COVID-19 samples from acute and convalescent phases originated in the United States, Italy and Spain. PBMCs, B-cell-depleted T cells, or T cells provided the cDNA or gDNA that made up the material.

In the original processing: Nucleated cell counts were estimated from reference gene primer amplification. Data came from immunoSEQ multiplex PCR; TCRdb stores just in-frame clones and leaves some out. That table furnishes V, J and clone size, whereas the DNA furnished D and trimming. The sample yields under 200,000 clones, around 82% seen once. This CDR3 has 17 residues. With V trimmed by 0 bases and J by 7 bases, 7 bases remained unmatched. Germline loops: CDR1 SGHRS, CDR2 YFSETQ. Everyone who took part was 18 to 89 years old, and they came from roughly 25 US areas. What was sequenced was PBMCs or T cells enriched from blood (not recorded which). The rearrangement joins TRBV5-1 to TRBJ2-1, with 13 bases that match TRBD2. The source of this sequence is a woman aged 55-70 years with acute COVID-19. This chain's CDR3 is CASSLESLAGGQNEQFF. In nucleotides, the CDR3 is TGCGCCAGCAGCTTGGAGTCACTAGCGGGAGGGCAGAATGAGCAGTTCTTC. The full variable domain, rest sourced from reference TRBV5-1 and TRBJ2-1, is KAGVTQTPRYLIKTRGQQVTLSCSPISGHRSVSWYQQTPGQGLQFLFEYFSETQRNKGNFPGRFSGRQFSNSRSEMNVSTLELGDSALYLCASSLESLAGGQNEQFFGPGTRLTVL.